The T cell receptor (beta chain) under discussion was sequenced for a study of T cells in localized non-small cell lung cancer. CDR1 MGHRA and CDR2 YSYEKL come from the germline V gene. Trimming cost V 6 bases and J 8 bases, with 31 bases left between them. CDR3 size: 18 residues. Method: immunoSEQ multiplex PCR; TCRdb's copy keeps in-frame clones and lacks some. The table records 50,000 to 55,000 clones, around 84% of them present only once. The TCR comes from a female donor with stage II lung adenocarcinoma. This sample comprised PBMCs, obtained before any cancer treatment. The V call is TRBV4-1, the J call TRBJ1-1, with D maybe TRBD1 (5 bases). The CDR3 here is CASSPGTISMGNIGEAFF. The CDR3, as DNA: TGCGCCAGCAGTCCCGGGACCATATCGATGGGGAACATAGGGGAAGCTTTCTTT.